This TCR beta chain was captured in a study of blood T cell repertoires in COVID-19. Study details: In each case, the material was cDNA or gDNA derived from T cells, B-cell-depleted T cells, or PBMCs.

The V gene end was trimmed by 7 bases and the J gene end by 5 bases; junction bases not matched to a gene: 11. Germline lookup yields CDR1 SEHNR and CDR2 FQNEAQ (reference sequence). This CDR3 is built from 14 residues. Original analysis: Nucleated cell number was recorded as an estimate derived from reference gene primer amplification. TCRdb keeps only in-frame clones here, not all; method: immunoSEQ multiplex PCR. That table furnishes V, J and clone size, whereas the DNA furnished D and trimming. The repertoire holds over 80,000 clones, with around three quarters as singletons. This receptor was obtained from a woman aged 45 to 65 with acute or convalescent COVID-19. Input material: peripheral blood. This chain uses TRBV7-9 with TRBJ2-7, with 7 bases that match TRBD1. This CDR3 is CASKETGMVDEQYF. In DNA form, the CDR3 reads TGTGCCAGCAAGGAGACAGGGATGGTGGACGAGCAGTACTTC.